This entry lists 7 T cell receptor beta chains sequenced from one sample in a study of blood T cell repertoires in COVID-19. Method: immunoSEQ multiplex PCR; TCRdb's copy keeps in-frame clones and lacks some. Among some 120,000 clones listed, about 81% were seen once. The sequencing sample was made of peripheral blood. The source is a man aged 25 to 40 with COVID-19, enrolled during active disease.

This chain links TRBV7-2 with TRBJ1-2; D possibly corresponds to TRBD1 (6 bases). This CDR3 is 16 amino acids long. The V gene lost 3 bases and the J gene lost 2 bases, with 16 bases spanning the gap. CDR1 and CDR2 (germline): SGHTA, FQGNSA. The CDR3 DNA follows: TGTGCCAGCAGCTTGGAGGCGCGCAGGGGAAACTATGGCTACACCTTC. Translated, it gives CASSLEARRGNYGYTF. Looking up the rest from reference TRBV7-2 and TRBJ1-2 gives the full variable domain: GAGVSQSPSNKVTEKGKDVELRCDPISGHTALYWYRQSLGQGLEFLIYFQGNSAPDKSGLPSDRFSAERTGGSVSTLTIQRTQQEDSAVYLCASSLEARRGNYGYTFGSGTRLTVV.

The chain combines TRBV5-1 with TRBJ2-7; TRBD2 matches 14 bases. The germline CDR1 and CDR2 sequences are SGHRS and YFSETQ. With V trimmed by 0 bases and J by 7 bases, 15 bases remained unmatched. The CDR3 sequence is 19 residues long. The CDR3 nucleotides are TGCGCCAGCAGCTTGGCAGAATTGGGACTAGCGGGAGTAGTGGGAGAGCAGTACTTC. It yields the protein CASSLAELGLAGVVGEQYF.

This clone is a singleton in its sample. This sequence joins TRBV27 and TRBJ1-2; TRBD1 agrees at 10 bases. The CDR3 has 14 amino acids. Germline V gene lookup returns CDR1 MNHEY and CDR2 SMNVEV (reference sequence). After removal of 6 bases from V and 1 base from J, the junction contained 2 bases not matched to a gene. CDR3 nucleotides: TGTGCCAGCAGCCGGACAGGGGGTAACTATGGCTACACCTTC. It translates to CASSRTGGNYGYTF.

The chain combines TRBV7-2 with TRBJ1-5, with a tentative D call TRBD1 (6 bases). CDR1 SGHTA and CDR2 FQGNSA come from the germline V gene. The ends were cut back, 0 bases at V and 4 bases at J, with 13 bases in the middle. There are 16 residues in the CDR3. CDR3 in amino acids: CASSLALTGINQPQHF. DNA of the CDR3: TGTGCCAGCAGCTTAGCTTTGACAGGTATTAATCAGCCCCAGCATTTT. The complete variable domain, with remaining parts taken from reference TRBV7-2 and TRBJ1-5, reads GAGVSQSPSNKVTEKGKDVELRCDPISGHTALYWYRQSLGQGLEFLIYFQGNSAPDKSGLPSDRFSAERTGGSVSTLTIQRTQQEDSAVYLCASSLALTGINQPQHFGDGTRLSIL.

The V call is TRBV5-6, the J call TRBJ1-5, with 8 positions matching TRBD1. The CDR3 has 15 residues. The V segment lost 3 bases and the J segment 5 bases; nucleotides outside the gene matches: 7. Germline-derived CDR1 and CDR2 are SGHDT and YYEEEE. This CDR3 is CASSSGQGRDQPQHF. The CDR3 nucleotides read TGTGCCAGCAGCTCAGGACAGGGAAGAGATCAGCCCCAGCATTTT.

This chain links TRBV5-5 with TRBJ1-1; D remains unclear. Trimming stripped 0 bases from V and 4 bases from J, with 4 bases between. There are 12 residues in the CDR3. CDR1 is SGHKS, CDR2 YYEKEE, per germline (reference sequence). CDR3 sequence: CASSLASTEAFF. CDR3 DNA: TGTGCCAGCAGCTTGGCGTCCACTGAAGCTTTCTTT.

V and J are TRBV27 and TRBJ2-3, with a possible D match to TRBD2 (5 bases). The V gene's germline CDR1 is MNHEY and CDR2 SMNVEV (reference sequence). Deletions cut 6 bases from V and 6 bases from J, with 7 bases between. The CDR3 covers 11 residues. The CDR3 DNA reads TGTGCCAGCAGGCAGCGGGATACGCAGTATTTT. Residues: CASRQRDTQYF.